This entry lists 25 T cell receptor beta chains sequenced from one sample in a study of early T cells in non-severe SARS-CoV-2 infection. TCRdb called the 5' RACE reads again in MiXCR, with one record for every CDR3 protein. The profile shows over 30,000 distinct CDR3 sequences, 4.5% to 5% of them singletons. Sequenced sample: whole blood. The receptors here all came from an adult who was a healthcare worker with PCR-confirmed SARS-CoV-2 infection or an uninfected control (not recorded which).

There are many counts of this clonotype. The chain uses TRBV18 and TRBJ1-5, with 7 bases fitting TRBD1. Germline-derived CDR1 and CDR2 are KGHSH and LQKENI. After removal of 2 bases from V and 3 bases from J, the junction contained 4 bases not matched to a gene. The CDR3 covers 15 residues. The CDR3 nucleotides are TGTGCCAGCTCACCAAGACAGGGTGACAATCAGCCCCAGCATTTT. This gives the protein CASSPRQGDNQPQHF.

This clonotype was detected many times. The genes are TRBV7-2 and TRBJ2-1, with D perhaps TRBD2 (6 bases). The CDR3 is 16 residues long. Trimming stripped 5 bases from V and 6 bases from J, with 20 bases between. Germline V gene sequence: CDR1 SGHTA, CDR2 FQGNSA. The CDR3 is CASSLRDSPSANEQFF. DNA for the CDR3: TGTGCCAGCAGCCTTCGGGACTCACCTTCGGCCAATGAGCAGTTCTTC.

This clonotype came up a few times. The rearrangement uses TRBV27 and TRBJ2-2, with 7 bases lining up with TRBD1. CDR3 length: 14 amino acids. The V and J ends lost 9 bases and 6 bases, in that order; junction bases with no gene match: 10. From germline, CDR1 is MNHEY and CDR2 SMNVEV (reference sequence). CDR3 region: CARDETGMAGELFF. In DNA form, the CDR3 reads TGTGCCAGGGATGAGACAGGGATGGCCGGGGAGCTGTTTTTT.

The V call is TRBV4-1, the J call TRBJ2-7; D gene ambiguous. From germline, CDR1 is MGHRA and CDR2 YSYEKL. Trimming cost V 0 bases and J 3 bases, with 9 bases left between them. This CDR3 contains 14 residues. The CDR3 sequence is CASSQEGADYEQYF. The CDR3 DNA reads as TGCGCCAGCAGCCAAGAAGGTGCAGACTACGAGCAGTACTTC.

This clonotype was recorded many times. The chain uses TRBV20-1 and TRBJ2-3; D is perhaps TRBD1 or TRBD2 (6 bases each). The ends were cut back, 0 bases at V and 6 bases at J, with 13 bases in the middle. The CDR3 loop spans 14 amino acids. In germline, CDR1 is DFQATT, CDR2 SNEGSKA (reference sequence). The CDR3 here is CSARDASGADTQYF. CDR3 DNA sequence: TGCAGTGCTAGAGATGCCTCGGGGGCCGATACGCAGTATTTT.

Ten or more counts support this clonotype. This chain connects TRBV2 to TRBJ2-4; possible D gene TRBD1, 6 bases. The CDR3 sequence is 15 residues long. Trimming stripped 5 bases from V and 9 bases from J, with 20 bases between. Germline CDR1 reads SNHLY; CDR2 reads FYNNEI. CDR3: CASSRSGGQTIIQYF. DNA of the CDR3: TGTGCCAGCAGTAGGTCAGGAGGACAGACGATCATTCAGTACTTC.

This clonotype appeared many times. CDR3 DNA sequence: TGCAGCGTGGGAACAGGGAATTCCTACGAGCAGTACTTC. This encodes CSVGTGNSYEQYF. The V call is TRBV29-1, the J call TRBJ2-7, with D possibly being TRBD1 (6 bases). The CDR3 runs to 13 residues. The germline CDR1 and CDR2 sequences are SQVTM and ANQGSEA. The V end lost 6 bases, the J end lost 1 base, and 13 bases lay between the germline ends.

This clonotype was counted ten times or more. V usage is TRBV29-1 and J usage is TRBJ1-2; D ambiguous. Germline CDR1 and CDR2: SQVTM and ANQGSEA. The V end lost 5 bases, the J end lost 2 bases, and 12 bases lay between the germline ends. The CDR3 runs 13 residues. The CDR3 DNA is TGCAGCGTTAAGCGGGTCGGAAACTATGGCTACACCTTC. This encodes CSVKRVGNYGYTF.

This clonotype was counted ten times or more. J is TRBJ2-3 and V is TRBV7-9; 9 bases fit TRBD1. This CDR3 has 15 amino acids. The V segment lost 4 bases and the J segment 3 bases; nucleotides outside the gene matches: 5. Germline assignment: CDR1 SEHNR and CDR2 FQNEAQ (reference sequence). CDR3 nucleotides: TGTGCCAGCAGCTCTACAGGGGGCTCGACAGATACGCAGTATTTT. Translating gives CASSSTGGSTDTQYF.

This clonotype showed up many times. V and J are TRBV7-3 and TRBJ1-1; D not certain. From germline, CDR1 is SGHTA and CDR2 FQGTGA. The CDR3 spans 13 residues. V dropped 4 bases and J dropped 1 base, with 7 bases sitting between them. This CDR3 is CASSSYKNTEAFF. CDR3 DNA: TGTGCCAGCAGCTCCTACAAGAACACTGAAGCTTTCTTT. Variable domain in full (rest from reference TRBV7-3 and TRBJ1-1): GAGVSQTPSNKVTEKGKYVELRCDPISGHTALYWYRQSLGQGPEFLIYFQGTGAADDSGLPNDRFFAVRPEGSVSTLKIQRTERGDSAVYLCASSSYKNTEAFFGQGTRLTVV.

The rearrangement joins TRBV2 to TRBJ2-2; tentatively, D is TRBD1 (6 bases). The V gene's germline CDR1 is SNHLY and CDR2 FYNNEI. V was trimmed by 5 bases and J by 0 bases, leaving 13 bases between them. CDR3 length equals 16 residues. CDR3 bases: TGTGCCAGCAGTTCCCGTAGACAGGCGAACACCGGGGAGCTGTTTTTT. This gives the protein CASSSRRQANTGELFF.

In this sample, this clonotype turned up many times. The gene calls are TRBV20-1 and TRBJ1-5, with TRBD1 matching 8 bases. Germline V CDR1 and CDR2: DFQATT, SNEGSKA (reference sequence). The CDR3 has 16 amino acids. Unmatched junction bases numbered 12, after V lost 1 base and J lost 7 bases. The CDR3 loop is CSARGTGQGLLQPQHF. In DNA, the CDR3 is TGCAGTGCTAGAGGGACAGGACAGGGTCTTTTACAGCCCCAGCATTTT.

This clonotype was seen repeatedly, ten times or more. V and J are TRBV7-9 and TRBJ1-3; D remains unclear. V shed 5 bases and J shed 0 bases, with 11 bases lying between them. This CDR3 is built from 15 residues. CDR1 SEHNR and CDR2 FQNEAQ come from the germline V gene (reference sequence). The CDR3 DNA reads TGTGCCAGCAGCGATACCGTATTCTCTGGAAACACCATATATTTT. It encodes CASSDTVFSGNTIYF.

This clonotype came up many times. This chain connects TRBV12-2 to TRBJ2-7; TRBD1, the table's D call, was not compared with the DNA. TRBV12-2 is listed as a pseudogene. This CDR3 is built from 15 residues. CDR3 loop: CASRIRGGRPSEQYF. The CDR3 DNA follows: TGTGCAAGTCGCATACGGGGGGGCAGGCCATCCGAGCAGTACTTC.

In this sample, this clonotype turned up many times. CDR3 residues: CASSRGGPPFF. For the CDR3, the DNA is TGTGCCAGCAGCCGGGGAGGGCCGCCGTTCTTC. The chain recombines TRBV11-3 with TRBJ2-1, with 7 bases lining up with TRBD2. The CDR3 is 11 residues long. CDR1 SGHNT and CDR2 YENEEA come from the germline V gene. Losses at the gene ends were 5 bases for V and 15 bases for J; bases not matched to a gene: 7.

This clonotype was recorded at least ten times. The chain is built from TRBV5-1 and TRBJ2-4; D gene unclear. Germline V gene lookup returns CDR1 SGHRS and CDR2 YFSETQ. The CDR3 contains 16 residues. V was clipped by 4 bases and J by 0 bases, with 14 bases between them. CDR3 sequence reads: CASSPSIGQAKNIQYF. CDR3 coding DNA: TGCGCCAGCAGCCCCAGCATCGGCCAAGCCAAAAACATTCAGTACTTC.

Only a few counts were recorded for this clonotype. The chain has TRBV28 and TRBJ2-7, with a weak D call TRBD1 (6 bases). V gave up 5 bases and J gave up 2 bases, with 16 bases separating them. Germline lookup yields CDR1 MDHEN and CDR2 SYDVKM. This CDR3 is built from 15 residues. CDR3 DNA sequence: TGTGCCAGCAGTCTGAACCCGACAGGCGCCTACGAGCAGTACTTC. As protein: CASSLNPTGAYEQYF. Filled out from reference TRBV28 and TRBJ2-7, the complete variable domain reads DVKVTQSSRYLVKRTGEKVFLECVQDMDHENMFWYRQDPGLGLRLIYFSYDVKMKEKGDIPEGYSVSREKKERFSLILESASTNQTSMYLCASSLNPTGAYEQYFGPGTRLTVT.

In this sample, this clonotype turned up many times. The chain combines TRBV18 with TRBJ2-3; D is unclear. Germline CDR1 is KGHSH and CDR2 is LQKENI. V dropped 3 bases and J dropped 9 bases, with 13 bases sitting between them. The CDR3 runs to 13 residues. In DNA, the CDR3 is TGTGCCAGCTCACCTATGGTGCAGTGGACGCAGTATTTT. Encoded protein: CASSPMVQWTQYF.

This clonotype was detected ten times or more. The chain combines TRBV7-2 with TRBJ2-4; 8 bases are shared with TRBD1. V shed 5 bases, J shed 8 bases, and the junction held 8 bases outside the gene matches. CDR3 size: 14 residues. Germline values: CDR1 SGHTA, CDR2 FQGNSA. CDR3 DNA sequence: TGTGCCAGCAGCCTATGGACAGGGCTGGACATTCAGTACTTC. This gives the protein CASSLWTGLDIQYF.

In its sample, this clonotype was seen many times. The rearrangement links TRBV30 to TRBJ2-3; 7 bases are shared with TRBD2. CDR3 size: 15 residues. Per the germline V gene, CDR1 is GTSNPN and CDR2 is SVGIG (reference sequence). V shed 5 bases and J 2 bases; nucleotides not matched to a gene: 10. CDR3 residues: CAWEVRGGVTDTQYF. DNA for the CDR3: TGTGCCTGGGAAGTGCGGGGAGGGGTCACAGATACGCAGTATTTT.

The chain carries TRBV6-2 or TRBV6-3 and TRBJ2-7, with unresolved D. The length of the CDR3 is 14 residues. The V and J ends lost 2 bases and 0 bases respectively, with 8 bases between them. The germline gives CDR1 MNHEY, CDR2 SVGEGT. The CDR3 sequence is CASSYGFSSYEQYF. The CDR3 DNA sequence: TGTGCCAGCAGTTACGGGTTTAGCTCCTACGAGCAGTACTTC.

This clonotype was seen a few times. The V gene is TRBV12-3 or TRBV12-4, the J gene TRBJ2-1, with TRBD2 matching over 9 bases. V lost 3 bases, J lost 8 bases, and 5 bases stayed unmatched. This CDR3 contains 14 residues. CDR3 amino acids: CASSFGLAGHEQFF. The CDR3 nucleotides read TGTGCCAGCAGTTTTGGCCTAGCGGGGCATGAGCAGTTCTTC.

The chain links TRBV4-2 to TRBJ2-4; 9 nucleotides align to TRBD2. The CDR3 is 18 residues long. Germline V lookup: CDR1 LGHNA, CDR2 YNFKEQ. V lost 2 bases, J lost 3 bases, and 11 bases stayed unmatched. CDR3 DNA sequence: TGTGCCAGCAGCCAACACCCCTCCGCGGGGGGGAGCAAAAACATTCAGTACTTC. Protein sequence: CASSQHPSAGGSKNIQYF.

This clonotype was counted between two and nine times. The rearrangement joins TRBV20-1 to TRBJ2-4; 9 nucleotides align to TRBD1. J was trimmed by 0 bases and V by 4 bases; bases with no gene match: 4. The CDR3 covers 15 residues. From germline, CDR1 is DFQATT and CDR2 SNEGSKA (reference sequence). The CDR3 reads CSAIDRGLAKNIQYF. In DNA, the CDR3 is TGCAGTGCTATCGACAGGGGGTTAGCCAAAAACATTCAGTACTTC.

This clonotype was counted at least ten times. The chain has TRBV7-2 and TRBJ1-2; no reliable D call. This CDR3 region has 16 residues. The germline V and J ends were trimmed by 0 bases and 0 bases, with 11 bases remaining between them. The germline CDR1 and CDR2 sequences are SGHTA and FQGNSA. CDR3 amino acids: CASSLALAAPNYGYTF. The CDR3 nucleotides read TGTGCCAGCAGCTTAGCGCTTGCAGCTCCTAACTATGGCTACACCTTC.